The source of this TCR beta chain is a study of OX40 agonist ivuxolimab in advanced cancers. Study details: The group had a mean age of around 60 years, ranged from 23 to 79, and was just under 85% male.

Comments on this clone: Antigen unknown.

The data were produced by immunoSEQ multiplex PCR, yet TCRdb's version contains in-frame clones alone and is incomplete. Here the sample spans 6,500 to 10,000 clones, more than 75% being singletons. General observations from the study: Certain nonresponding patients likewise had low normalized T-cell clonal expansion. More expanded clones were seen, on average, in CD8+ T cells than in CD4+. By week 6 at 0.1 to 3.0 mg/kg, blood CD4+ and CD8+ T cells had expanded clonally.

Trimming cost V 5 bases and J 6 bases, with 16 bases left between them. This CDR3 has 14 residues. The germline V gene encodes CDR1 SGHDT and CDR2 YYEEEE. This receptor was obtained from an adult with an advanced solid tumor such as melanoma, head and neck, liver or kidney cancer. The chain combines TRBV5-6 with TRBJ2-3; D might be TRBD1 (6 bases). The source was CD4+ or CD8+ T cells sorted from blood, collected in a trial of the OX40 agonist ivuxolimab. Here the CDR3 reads CASRVRGSQDTQYF. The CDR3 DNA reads TGTGCCAGCAGGGTGAGGGGGTCGCAGGATACGCAGTATTTT.